The entry below describes one T cell receptor beta chain. This sample stems from a study of shared clonotypes between healthy human individuals. About the research overall: Donors had three CD4 naive, three CD4 memory, two CD8 naive and one CD8 memory plate apiece.

Sequencing was at deep level. The repertoire was sequenced with immunoSEQ multiplex PCR; TCRdb's copy has only in-frame clones and lacks some. This sample has under 2.5 million clones, with about nine tenths found just once. The CDR3 loop spans 17 amino acids. Germline CDR1 and CDR2: MGHRA and YSYEKL. V gave up 1 base and J gave up 4 bases, with 19 bases separating them. The chain is built from TRBV4-1 and TRBJ1-2; maybe TRBD1 (5 bases). This sequence originates from a man aged 18 to 30 in good health. Some clones in this sample may be carry-over from other donors' samples. The sequenced sample was naive CD4+ T cells from PBMCs. Specified subset: CD45RA+ positively selected. The CDR3 DNA reads TGCGCCAGCAGCCAAGCCGGGACGGGGACCGCGGCCTATGGCTACACCTTC. Translation gives CASSQAGTGTAAYGYTF.